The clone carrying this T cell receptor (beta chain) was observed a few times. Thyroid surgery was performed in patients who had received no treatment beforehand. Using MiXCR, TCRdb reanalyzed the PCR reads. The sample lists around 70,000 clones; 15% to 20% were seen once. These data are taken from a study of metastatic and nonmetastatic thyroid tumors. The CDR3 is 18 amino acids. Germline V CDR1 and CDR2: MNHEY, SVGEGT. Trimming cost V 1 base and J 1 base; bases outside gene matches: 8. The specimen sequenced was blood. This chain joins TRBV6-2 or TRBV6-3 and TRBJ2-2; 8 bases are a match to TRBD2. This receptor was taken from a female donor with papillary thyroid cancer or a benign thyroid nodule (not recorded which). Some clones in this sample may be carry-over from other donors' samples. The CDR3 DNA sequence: TGTGCCAGCAGTTACTGGGCCGGACTAGCAGAGAACACCGGGGAGCTGTTTTTT. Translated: CASSYWAGLAENTGELFF.